These 14 T cell receptor beta chains came from one sample sequenced in a study of blood T cell repertoires in COVID-19. Here immunoSEQ multiplex PCR was the method, and the copy in TCRdb shows in-frame clones only, minus some. This sample yields about 440,000 clones, of which roughly 87% are seen a single time; 1.5% to 2% belongs to the top ten. The sequenced sample was PBMCs or T cells enriched from blood (not recorded which). The receptors were gathered from a woman aged 18 to 35 with acute COVID-19.

The rearrangement joins TRBV7-2 to TRBJ2-4; 9 nucleotides match TRBD1. Germline V gene lookup returns CDR1 SGHTA and CDR2 FQGNSA. There are 16 residues in the CDR3. Germline trimming cut 3 bases from V and 8 bases from J; bases unmatched to any gene: 11. This CDR3 reads CASSLGVGQGFDIQYF. The CDR3 DNA is TGTGCCAGCAGCTTGGGAGTGGGACAGGGTTTCGACATTCAGTACTTC.

The chain combines TRBV7-2 with TRBJ2-2; TRBD2 matches at 11 bases. The length of the CDR3 is 17 residues. V lost 5 bases to trimming and J lost 5 bases; unmatched junction nucleotides: 10. The germline gives CDR1 SGHTA, CDR2 FQGNSA. The CDR3 DNA sequence: TGTGCCAGCAGCCCCGGACTAGCGGGCCTGGGTACCGGGGAGCTGTTTTTT. Its translation: CASSPGLAGLGTGELFF.

V gene TRBV7-2 combines with J gene TRBJ1-4; D unclear. V was pared by 1 base and J by 4 bases, with 16 bases between. CDR1 SGHTA and CDR2 FQGNSA come from the germline V gene. The CDR3 sequence is 17 residues long. CDR3 DNA sequence: TGTGCCAGCAGCTTAGTCGTTCTTCAGGCGAATAATGAAAAACTGTTTTTT. Translation gives CASSLVVLQANNEKLFF.

V and J are TRBV4-3 and TRBJ1-3; D may be TRBD1 (6 bases). Germline V lookup: CDR1 LGHNA, CDR2 YSLEER. Deletions cut 3 bases from V and 6 bases from J, with 24 bases between. The CDR3 sequence is 18 residues long. As DNA, the CDR3 is TGCGCCAGCAGCCACCACGCCGGGGGGGGCTCAAACCTAAACACCATATATTTT. Its protein product is CASSHHAGGGSNLNTIYF.

This chain uses TRBV18 with TRBJ1-2, with 7 bases fitting TRBD1. V was pared by 3 bases and J by 3 bases, with 4 bases of the junction left unmatched. The CDR3 consists of 14 residues. The germline gives CDR1 KGHSH, CDR2 LQKENI. The CDR3 bases are TGTGCCAGCTCACCGGGACAGATACACTATGGCTACACCTTC. It encodes CASSPGQIHYGYTF.

The chain has TRBV27 and TRBJ1-1, with D possibly matching TRBD1 (6 bases). The CDR3 is made up of 18 amino acids. Germline V gene data show CDR1 as MNHEY and CDR2 as SMNVEV (reference sequence). V was shortened by 1 base and J by 1 base, with 19 bases between the two germline ends. The CDR3: CASSLWGGAALTNTEAFF. CDR3 DNA: TGTGCCAGCAGTTTATGGGGGGGCGCTGCTTTAACGAACACTGAAGCTTTCTTT.

This chain uses TRBV3-1 (or the pseudogene TRBV3-2) with TRBJ2-7; 7 bases line up with TRBD2. Germline loops: CDR1 LGHDT, CDR2 YNNKEL (reference sequence). The ends lost 3 bases at V and 4 bases at J; junction bases unmatched: 3. This CDR3 has 13 amino acids. The CDR3 here is CASSHGGGYEQYF. CDR3 nucleotide sequence: TGTGCCAGCAGCCACGGCGGGGGTTACGAGCAGTACTTC.

V is TRBV3-1 (or the pseudogene TRBV3-2) and J is TRBJ2-3; 9 positions agree with TRBD1. The CDR3 consists of 17 residues. With 0 bases clipped from V and 3 bases from J, the junction kept 7 bases outside the gene matches. Germline V lookup: CDR1 LGHDT, CDR2 YNNKEL (reference sequence). CDR3 nucleotides: TGTGCCAGCAGCCAAGATATCGGGACAGGGAGGACAGATACGCAGTATTTT. This encodes CASSQDIGTGRTDTQYF.

The chain has TRBV25-1 and TRBJ1-3; D not resolved. The germline gives CDR1 MGHDK, CDR2 SYGVNS. Trimming took 3 bases from V and 0 from J, leaving 12 bases between them. The CDR3 runs 16 residues. The CDR3: CASSDLDGVSGNTIYF. The CDR3 bases are TGTGCCAGCAGTGACCTGGACGGGGTCTCTGGAAACACCATATATTTT. The full variable domain, with the rest looked up from reference TRBV25-1 and TRBJ1-3, is EADIYQTPRYLVIGTGKKITLECSQTMGHDKMYWYQQDPGMELHLIHYSYGVNSTEKGDLSSESTVSRIRTEHFPLTLESARPSHTSQYLCASSDLDGVSGNTIYFGEGSWLTVV.

The chain is built from TRBV9 and TRBJ2-1; 7 bases agree with TRBD1. This CDR3 has 16 residues. Germline V gives CDR1 SGDLS, CDR2 YYNGEE. The V gene end was trimmed by 4 bases and the J gene end by 0 bases; junction bases not matched to a gene: 7. CDR3 amino acids: CASSTTGTSSYNEQFF. The CDR3 DNA reads as TGTGCCAGCAGCACGACAGGGACGAGCTCCTACAATGAGCAGTTCTTC.

The rearrangement joins TRBV7-2 to TRBJ2-1, with D maybe TRBD2 (6 bases). This CDR3 is 14 amino acids long. Germline CDR1 and CDR2: SGHTA and FQGNSA. V was clipped by 4 bases and J by 6 bases, with 13 bases between them. As DNA, the CDR3 is TGTGCCAGCAGCTGGCGGCAGCGGGTCAATGAGCAGTTCTTC. It translates to CASSWRQRVNEQFF.

For the CDR3, the DNA is TGTGCCACCAGCAGAGCGGGAGACTACGAGCAGTACTTC. It specifies CATSRAGDYEQYF. The rearrangement uses TRBV15 and TRBJ2-7, with D possibly TRBD2 on 6 matching bases. Germline lookup yields CDR1 LNHNV and CDR2 YYDKDF (reference sequence). Trimming pared 1 base from V and 3 bases from J, leaving 7 bases between. The CDR3 is 13 amino acids.

The CDR3 region is CASSTSDRGGYTF. In DNA, the CDR3 is TGTGCCAGCAGCACCTCGGACAGGGGTGGCTACACCTTC. The V and J genes are TRBV7-9 and TRBJ1-2, with 9 bases aligning to TRBD1. J gave up 7 bases and V 5 bases, and 5 bases lay outside the gene matches. The CDR3 sequence is 13 residues long. Germline assignment: CDR1 SEHNR and CDR2 FQNEAQ (reference sequence).

This chain links TRBV29-1 with TRBJ1-4, with a weak D call TRBD1 (5 bases). This CDR3 contains 18 residues. Germline V gene sequence: CDR1 SQVTM, CDR2 ANQGSEA. Deletions cut 0 bases from V and 0 bases from J, with 17 bases between. In DNA form, the CDR3 reads TGCAGCGTTGAAGATAGGGGAGGACGGGGTGCAACTAATGAAAAACTGTTTTTT. It specifies CSVEDRGGRGATNEKLFF.